The clone carrying this T cell receptor (beta chain) was seen repeatedly, ten times or more. Antigen specificity is unknown. The data stem from a study of early T cells in non-severe SARS-CoV-2 infection. Study-wide background: The input, bulk RNA from unsorted whole blood, was sequenced, and chains were unpaired.

Study results and caveats: VDJdb matching, biased toward anti-spike CD8 responses, missed private and CD4 specificities.

Individual cDNA molecules carried attached unique molecular identifiers. TCRdb re-called the 5' RACE reads with MiXCR, one entry per CDR3 protein. In the table there are about 77,000 distinct CDR3 sequences, approximately 12% of which are singletons. The CDR3 totals 14 residues. The ends were cut back, 5 bases at V and 6 bases at J, with 16 bases in the middle. The germline gives CDR1 WSHSY, CDR2 SAAADI. The sequence came from an adult who was a healthcare worker with PCR-confirmed SARS-CoV-2 infection or an uninfected control (not recorded which). The donor label of this sample is uncertain. The gene calls are TRBV10-2 and TRBJ1-1; weak D call: TRBD1 (6 bases). Sample: whole blood, taken at baseline. Here the CDR3 DNA reads TGCGCCAGCAGTTTACCGGGACAATCTTCTGAAGCTTTCTTT. This sequence encodes CASSLPGQSSEAFF.